The TCR beta chain described here comes from a study of TIL therapy for anti-PD-1-resistant metastatic lung cancer (dated by TCRdb to 2020 to 2022). About the full investigation: Enrolled patients had a median age of approximately 49 years (range about 38-85) and a median tumor PD-L1 proportion score of roughly 6%. Across the cohort, whole-exome sequencing showed a median non-synonymous tumor mutation burden of approximately 1.5 mutations per megabase. T cell receptor beta sequencing of tumor and peripheral blood was used to follow clonotypes across the tumor, the expanded TIL product and serial blood samples. Most of the cohort had lung adenocarcinoma, several tumors were EGFR-mutant and two were ALK-rearranged, and half of the patients were current or former smokers.

In the paper's terms, the time point label means: pre-treatment sample, taken before nivolumab and TIL therapy. The baseline tumor samples, taken from the same resection that was used to grow TIL, were excised metastases, most often pleural nodules or supraclavicular lymph nodes. Before any PD-1/PD-L1 blockade was given, tumors were harvested, nivolumab was then administered, and patients who progressed went on to receive lymphodepletion, an infusion of expanded TIL, and IL-2. Adults with stage 4 NSCLC were enrolled in a dual-center phase I trial from 2017 to early 2020. The samples were obtained from a phase I trial that was single-arm and open-label and tested tumor-infiltrating lymphocyte therapy combined with nivolumab in advanced non-small cell lung cancer. Portions of each resected tumor were snap-frozen in liquid nitrogen and stored at -80 °C. Tumor regions of interest were selected on H&E sections using laser-capture macrodissection, ground into approximately 15 mg aliquots, and extracted using Qiagen Allprep kits.

The immunoSEQ v3 hsTCRB kit was used to amplify TCR beta CDR3 regions from genomic DNA through bias-controlled multiplex PCR. TCR libraries were sequenced on an Illumina NextSeq 500 to about 1.8 million read pairs for survey level or about 5-6.5 million for deep level. Regarding the original processing steps: The immunoSEQ Analyzer software assigned V, D and J genes, filtered out non-productive sequences, and reported clonality. Repertoires were compared using productive Simpson clonality and Morisita overlap index of productive TRB rearrangements between infused TIL and blood. Not all clones reach the TCRdb copy of this immuneACCESS table, which keeps in-frame sequences only. Checked studies attribute under half of the gap to unresolved V genes and leave the rest unexplained. That table is the source of V, J and clone size, and D and trimming were worked out from the DNA. The sample data list approximately 97,000 clones, and around three fifths of these were observed just once. The ten largest clones take up approximately 10% of the sample.

The CDR3 sequence holds 14 residues, the cysteine and phenylalanine included. The kept DNA is CDR3 alone, 42 bases in frame from the first base. From the germline V gene, CDR1 is SGHAT and CDR2 is FQNNGV. The germline ends are 15 bases apart after V is trimmed by 4 bases and J by 6 bases. This clone was recorded a few times. Its antigen is currently not known. No much larger clone is present one base from it, and per-base qualities are unavailable. The investigation overall reported the following: Compared with baseline intratumoral T cells, expanded TIL cultures were more clonal and less diverse (median clonality 6% vs 31%, p < 0.0001). Clonal turnover during TIL culture was high, and many clones enriched in the product were not detected in the baseline tumor, suggesting clonal contraction instead of faithful expansion. Generalizability was limited because the cohort was highly selected, with more treatment-naive, never-smoker and oncogene-addicted patients included than is typical. The study protocol defined all tumor marker inferences as exploratory.

Recombination linked TRBV11-2 to TRBJ1-1; the D gene is not confidently resolved. The sample consisted of tumor tissue, taken at baseline. The origin of this receptor is a person between 30 and 80 years old with non-small cell lung cancer. CDR3 loop: CASSSRPPPAEAFF. The DNA sequence is TGTGCCAGCAGCTCCCGCCCTCCTCCGGCTGAAGCTTTCTTT.